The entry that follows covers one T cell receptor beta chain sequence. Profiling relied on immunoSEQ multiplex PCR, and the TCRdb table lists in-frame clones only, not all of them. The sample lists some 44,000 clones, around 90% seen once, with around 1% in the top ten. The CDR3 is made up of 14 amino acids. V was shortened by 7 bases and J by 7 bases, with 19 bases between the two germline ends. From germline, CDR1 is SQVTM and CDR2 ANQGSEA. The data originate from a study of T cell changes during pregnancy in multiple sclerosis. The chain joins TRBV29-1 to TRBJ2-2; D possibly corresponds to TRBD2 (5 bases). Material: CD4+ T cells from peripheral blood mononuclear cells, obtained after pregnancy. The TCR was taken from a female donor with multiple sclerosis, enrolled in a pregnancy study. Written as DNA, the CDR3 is TGCAGCGCCCTACCTGTACGAGGAGGCGGGGAGCTGTTTTTT. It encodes CSALPVRGGGELFF.